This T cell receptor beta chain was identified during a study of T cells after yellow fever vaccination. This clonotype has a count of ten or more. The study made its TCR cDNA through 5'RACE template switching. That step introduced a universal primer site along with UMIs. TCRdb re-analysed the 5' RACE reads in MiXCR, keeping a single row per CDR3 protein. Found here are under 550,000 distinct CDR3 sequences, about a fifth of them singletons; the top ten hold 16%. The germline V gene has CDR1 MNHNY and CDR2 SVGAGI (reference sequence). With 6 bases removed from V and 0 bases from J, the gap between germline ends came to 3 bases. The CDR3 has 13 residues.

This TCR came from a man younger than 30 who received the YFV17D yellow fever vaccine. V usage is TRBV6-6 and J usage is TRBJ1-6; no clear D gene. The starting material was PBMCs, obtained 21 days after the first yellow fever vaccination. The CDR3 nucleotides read TGTGCCAGCAGCCACTCCTATAATTCACCCCTCCACTTT. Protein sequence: CASSHSYNSPLHF.